These 9 T cell receptor beta chains were all obtained from the same sample, sequenced in a study of beta chain features in type 1 diabetes. TCRB transcripts that were expressed got sequenced, as all of the isolated RNA had been reverse transcribed. The assay was immunoSEQ multiplex PCR, and TCRdb's table has in-frame clones only and misses some. The profile covers roughly 130,000 clones, with roughly a tenth appearing a single time and about 0.61% taken by the ten largest. Sequenced sample: central memory CD4+ T cells from blood. These receptors originate from a man between 18 and 35 years old in good health.

This clone was observed a few times. The chain couples TRBV11-2 to TRBJ1-3, with D hard to call. V was shortened by 5 bases and J by 4 bases, with 9 bases between the two germline ends. Germline CDR1 SGHAT, CDR2 FQNNGV. The CDR3 contains 13 residues. CDR3 coding DNA: TGTGCCAGCAGCCCAGGAATCGGAAACACCATATATTTT. Translating gives CASSPGIGNTIYF.

This clone was detected only a few times. CDR3 DNA sequence: TGTGCCAGCAGTGAACCGGGACAGGGGGCGCGGGAGCAGTACTTC. Encoded protein: CASSEPGQGAREQYF. The chain is built from TRBV6-1 and TRBJ2-7; 12 nucleotides line up with TRBD1. Germline trimming cut 2 bases from V and 7 bases from J; bases unmatched to any gene: 6. The germline gives CDR1 MNHNS, CDR2 SASEGT. The CDR3 has 15 residues.

The chain couples TRBV19 to TRBJ1-1; the D is unclear. V was shortened by 5 bases and J by 1 base, with 11 bases between the two germline ends. CDR3 length: 14 amino acids. CDR1 and CDR2 from the germline V gene are LNHDA and SQIVND (reference sequence). The CDR3 bases are TGTGCCAGTAGTTTATACTCCCGGAACACTGAAGCTTTCTTT. Amino acid sequence: CASSLYSRNTEAFF.

This clone has a handful of counts. J is TRBJ2-7 and V is TRBV7-2, with 9 bases fitting TRBD1. CDR1 SGHTA and CDR2 FQGNSA come from the germline V gene. Trimming cost V 6 bases and J 3 bases; bases outside gene matches: 9. This CDR3 contains 15 residues. CDR3 region: CASSHDRDRVYEQYF. For the CDR3, the DNA is TGTGCCAGCAGTCACGATCGGGACAGGGTCTACGAGCAGTACTTC.

This clone was seen a few times. The chain couples TRBV4-3 to TRBJ2-2; 7 nucleotides line up with TRBD2. V was clipped by 2 bases and J by 5 bases; unmatched bases: 2. Germline CDR1 LGHNA, CDR2 YSLEER. The CDR3 length is 14 residues. The CDR3 DNA reads TGCGCCAGCAGCCAATGGCGGGGGACCGGGGAGCTGTTTTTT. Amino acid sequence: CASSQWRGTGELFF.

This clone was seen only a few times. The V gene is TRBV15, the J gene TRBJ2-3; a weak D match, TRBD2 (6 bases). Trimming took 4 bases from V and 1 from J, leaving 12 bases between them. CDR1 is LNHNV, CDR2 YYDKDF, per germline (reference sequence). The CDR3 is made up of 15 amino acids. CDR3 region: CATSKSSGGTDTQYF. Here the CDR3 DNA reads TGTGCCACCAGCAAGTCCTCGGGGGGCACAGATACGCAGTATTTT.

V and J are TRBV6-5 and TRBJ2-1; tentatively, D is TRBD2 (5 bases). The CDR3 has 13 amino acids. The ends were cut back, 8 bases at V and 15 bases at J, with 23 bases in the middle. The germline V gene encodes CDR1 MNHEY and CDR2 SVGAGI. CDR3 amino acids: CASSQAARESRFF. CDR3 coding DNA: TGTGCCAGCTCCCAAGCGGCCCGGGAATCTCGGTTCTTC.

This clone turned up a few times. The rearrangement joins TRBV2 to TRBJ2-3; 8 bases are shared with TRBD2. The CDR3 is made up of 14 amino acids. CDR1 is SNHLY and CDR2 is FYNNEI in the germline V gene. After removal of 10 bases from V and 1 base from J, the junction contained 7 bases not matched to a gene. The CDR3, as DNA: TGTGCCATCGGAACTAGCGGAGGCACAGATACGCAGTATTTT. Its translation is CAIGTSGGTDTQYF. Full variable domain (missing parts from reference TRBV2 and TRBJ2-3): EPEVTQTPSHQVTQMGQEVILRCVPISNHLYFYWYRQILGQKVEFLVSFYNNEISEKSEIFDDQFSVERPDGSNFTLKIRSTKLEDSAMYFCAIGTSGGTDTQYFGPGTRLTVL.

This clone appeared a few times. The chain uses TRBV15 and TRBJ1-6; no firm D call. The germline V gene has CDR1 LNHNV and CDR2 YYDKDF (reference sequence). V was pared by 3 bases and J by 18 bases, with 15 bases between. The CDR3 has 12 residues. Here the CDR3 DNA reads TGTGCCACCAGCAGTGAAACGAGTACCCGCCACTTT. Encoded protein: CATSSETSTRHF.